This T cell receptor (beta chain) was captured by sequencing in a study of T-cell memory formation after mild COVID-19. This CDR3 spans 15 amino acids. Trimming at V came to 3 bases and at J to 1 base, leaving 2 bases not matched to a gene. The germline CDR1 and CDR2 sequences are SGHTA and FQGNSA. There are a few counts of this clonotype. TCRdb passed the 5' RACE reads through MiXCR, listing each CDR3 protein once. Of around 250,000 distinct CDR3 sequences in the sample, approximately 9% were seen once. What was sequenced was PBMCs or a T cell subset sorted from them (not recorded which). The clonotype originates from a man between 18 and 29 years old who had mild COVID-19 (a few samples of this study predate the infection). Cell type and time point are not known. The chain uses TRBV7-2 and TRBJ1-5; TRBD1 agrees at 8 bases. The CDR3 here is CASSFRQGSNQPQHF. The CDR3 DNA reads TGTGCCAGCAGCTTCAGACAGGGGAGCAATCAGCCCCAGCATTTT.